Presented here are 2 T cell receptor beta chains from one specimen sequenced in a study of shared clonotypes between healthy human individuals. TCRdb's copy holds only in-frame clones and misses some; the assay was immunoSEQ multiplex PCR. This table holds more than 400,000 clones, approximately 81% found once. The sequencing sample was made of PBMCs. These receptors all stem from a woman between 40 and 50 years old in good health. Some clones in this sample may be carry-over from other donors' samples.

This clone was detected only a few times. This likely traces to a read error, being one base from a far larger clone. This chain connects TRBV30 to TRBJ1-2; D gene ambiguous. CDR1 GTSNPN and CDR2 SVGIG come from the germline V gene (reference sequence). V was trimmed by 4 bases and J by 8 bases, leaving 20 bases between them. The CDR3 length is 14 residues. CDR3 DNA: TGTGCCTGGAACGGCAAAGGTGGCGTAAGGGGCTACACCTTC. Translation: CAWNGKGGVRGYTF.

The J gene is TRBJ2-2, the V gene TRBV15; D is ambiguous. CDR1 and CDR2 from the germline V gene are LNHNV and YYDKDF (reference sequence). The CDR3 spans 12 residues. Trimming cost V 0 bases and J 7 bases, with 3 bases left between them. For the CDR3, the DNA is TGTGCCACCAGCAGAGATATCGGGGAGCTGTTTTTT. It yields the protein CATSRDIGELFF.